The source of this T cell receptor (beta chain) is a study of T cell repertoires in cytomegalovirus infection. Study-wide results and limits: HLA-C-restricted CMV clonotypes gave the most frequent clonotype in two of eight donors.

TCRdb used MiXCR to reprocess the reads, holding one entry per CDR3 protein. This sample has about 100,000 distinct CDR3 sequences, with around 40% found just once. In the case of this clonotype: Its antigen is still unknown.

V dropped 6 bases and J dropped 0 bases, with 12 bases sitting between them. Per the germline V gene, CDR1 is DFQATT and CDR2 is SNEGSKA (reference sequence). The CDR3 spans 14 residues. This clonotype was obtained from a human donor in good health (CMV status not recorded). Some clones in this sample may be carry-over from other donors' samples. The chain uses TRBV20-1 and TRBJ2-1; no firm D call. This material consisted of CD8+ T cells from cultured PBMCs, taken from culture after CMV antigen stimulation. CDR3 region: CSAEGPSSYNEQFF. CDR3 coding DNA: TGCAGTGCAGAAGGACCGAGCTCCTACAATGAGCAGTTCTTC.